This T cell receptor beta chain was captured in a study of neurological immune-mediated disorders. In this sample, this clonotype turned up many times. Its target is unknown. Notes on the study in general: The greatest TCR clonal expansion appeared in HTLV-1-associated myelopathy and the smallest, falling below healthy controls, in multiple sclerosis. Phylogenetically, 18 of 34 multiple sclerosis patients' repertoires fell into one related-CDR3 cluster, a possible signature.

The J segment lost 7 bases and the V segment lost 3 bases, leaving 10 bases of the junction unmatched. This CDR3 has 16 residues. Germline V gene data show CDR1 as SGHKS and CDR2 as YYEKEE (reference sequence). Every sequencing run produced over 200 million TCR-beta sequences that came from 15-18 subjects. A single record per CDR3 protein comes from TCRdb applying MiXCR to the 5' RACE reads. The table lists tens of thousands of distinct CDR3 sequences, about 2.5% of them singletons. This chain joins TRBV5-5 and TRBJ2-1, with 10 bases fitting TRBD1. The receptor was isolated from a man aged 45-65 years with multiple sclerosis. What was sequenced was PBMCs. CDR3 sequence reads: CASSSRGDRGLNEQFF. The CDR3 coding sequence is TGTGCCAGCAGCTCACGGGGAGACAGGGGGCTTAATGAGCAGTTCTTC. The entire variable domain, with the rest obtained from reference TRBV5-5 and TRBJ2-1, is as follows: DAGVTQSPTHLIKTRGQQVTLRCSPISGHKSVSWYQQVLGQGPQFIFQYYEKEERGRGNFPDRFSARQFPNYSSELNVNALLLGDSALYLCASSSRGDRGLNEQFFGPGTRLTVL.